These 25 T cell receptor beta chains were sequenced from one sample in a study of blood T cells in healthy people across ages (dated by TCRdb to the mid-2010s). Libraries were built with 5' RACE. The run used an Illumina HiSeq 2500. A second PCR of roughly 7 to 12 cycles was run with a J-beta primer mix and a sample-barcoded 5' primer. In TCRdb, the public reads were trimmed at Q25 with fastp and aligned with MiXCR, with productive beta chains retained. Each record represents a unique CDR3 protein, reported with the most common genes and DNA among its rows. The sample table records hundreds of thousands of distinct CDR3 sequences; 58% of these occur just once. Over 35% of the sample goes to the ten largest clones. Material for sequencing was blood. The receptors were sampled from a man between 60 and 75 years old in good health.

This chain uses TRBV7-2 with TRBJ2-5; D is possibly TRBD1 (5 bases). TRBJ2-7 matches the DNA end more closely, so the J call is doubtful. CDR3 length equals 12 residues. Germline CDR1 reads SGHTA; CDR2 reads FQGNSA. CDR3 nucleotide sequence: TGTGCCAGCAGCTTCGCCAGGGACGAGCAGTACTTC. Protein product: CASSFARDEQYF.

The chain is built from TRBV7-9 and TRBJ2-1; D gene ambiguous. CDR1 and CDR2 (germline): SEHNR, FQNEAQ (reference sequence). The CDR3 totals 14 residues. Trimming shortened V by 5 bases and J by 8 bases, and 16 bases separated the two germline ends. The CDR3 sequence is CASSLTTGSDEQFF. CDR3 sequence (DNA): TGTGCCAGCAGCCTAACTACCGGCTCGGATGAGCAGTTCTTC.

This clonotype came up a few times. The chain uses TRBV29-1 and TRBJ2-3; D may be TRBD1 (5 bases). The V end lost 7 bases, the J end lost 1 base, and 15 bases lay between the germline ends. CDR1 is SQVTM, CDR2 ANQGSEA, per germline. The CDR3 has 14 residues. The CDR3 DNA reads TGCAGCGCCGGAGAAGGGGTTGGCACAGATACGCAGTATTTT. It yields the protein CSAGEGVGTDTQYF.

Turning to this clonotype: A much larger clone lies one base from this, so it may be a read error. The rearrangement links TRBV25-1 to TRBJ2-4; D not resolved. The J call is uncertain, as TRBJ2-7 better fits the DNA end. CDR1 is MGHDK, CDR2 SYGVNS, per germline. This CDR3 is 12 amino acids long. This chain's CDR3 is CASSGVAYEQYF. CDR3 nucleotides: TGTGCCAGCAGTGGAGTCGCCTACGAGCAGTACTTC.

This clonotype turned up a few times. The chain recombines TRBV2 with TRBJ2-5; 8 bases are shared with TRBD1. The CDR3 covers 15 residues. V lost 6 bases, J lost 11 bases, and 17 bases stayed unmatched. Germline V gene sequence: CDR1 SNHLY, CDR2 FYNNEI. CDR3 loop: CASSRLTGDLGEQYF. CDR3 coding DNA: TGTGCCAGCAGCCGTTTGACAGGGGATCTAGGGGAGCAGTACTTC.

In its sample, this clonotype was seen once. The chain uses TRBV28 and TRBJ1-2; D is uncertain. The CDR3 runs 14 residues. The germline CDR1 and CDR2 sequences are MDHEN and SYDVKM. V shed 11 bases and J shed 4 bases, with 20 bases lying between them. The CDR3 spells CAVGFATWGYGYTF. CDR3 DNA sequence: TGTGCCGTTGGATTTGCGACTTGGGGCTATGGCTACACCTTC.

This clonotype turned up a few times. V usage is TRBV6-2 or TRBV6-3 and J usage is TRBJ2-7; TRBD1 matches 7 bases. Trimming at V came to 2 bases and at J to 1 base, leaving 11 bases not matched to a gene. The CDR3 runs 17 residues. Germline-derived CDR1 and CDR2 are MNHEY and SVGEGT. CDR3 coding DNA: TGTGCCAGCAGTTACGCCAGCGTACCGGGACAGTCCTACGAGCAGTACTTC. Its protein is CASSYASVPGQSYEQYF.

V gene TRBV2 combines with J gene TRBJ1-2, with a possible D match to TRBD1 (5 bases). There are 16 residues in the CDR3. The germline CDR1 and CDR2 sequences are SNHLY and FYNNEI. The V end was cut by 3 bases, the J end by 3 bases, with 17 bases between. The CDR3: CASSDAPRTGDYGYTF. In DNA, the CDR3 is TGTGCCAGCAGTGACGCCCCCCGTACAGGCGACTATGGCTACACCTTC.

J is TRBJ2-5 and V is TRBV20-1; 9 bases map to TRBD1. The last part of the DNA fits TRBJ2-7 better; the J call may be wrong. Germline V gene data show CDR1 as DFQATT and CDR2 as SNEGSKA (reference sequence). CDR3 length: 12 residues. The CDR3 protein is CSARRQGDEQYF. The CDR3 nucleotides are TGCAGTGCTCGAAGACAGGGGGACGAGCAGTACTTC.

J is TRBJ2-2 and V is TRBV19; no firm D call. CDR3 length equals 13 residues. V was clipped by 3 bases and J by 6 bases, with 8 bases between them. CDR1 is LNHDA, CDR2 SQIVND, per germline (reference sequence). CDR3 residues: CASSIVGSGELFF. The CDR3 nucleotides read TGTGCCAGTAGTATCGTAGGGTCCGGGGAGCTGTTTTTT.

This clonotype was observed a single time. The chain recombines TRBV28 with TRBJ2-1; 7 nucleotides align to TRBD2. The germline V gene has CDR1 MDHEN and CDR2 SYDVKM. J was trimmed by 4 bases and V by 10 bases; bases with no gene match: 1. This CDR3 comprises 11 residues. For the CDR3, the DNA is TGTGCCACCGGGAGGTACAATGAGCAGTTCTTC. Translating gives CATGRYNEQFF.

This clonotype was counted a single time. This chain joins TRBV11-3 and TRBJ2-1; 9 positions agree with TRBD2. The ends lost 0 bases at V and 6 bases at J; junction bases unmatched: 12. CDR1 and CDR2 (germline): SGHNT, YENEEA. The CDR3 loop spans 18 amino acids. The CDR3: CASSLDQGGSGSGNEQFF. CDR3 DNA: TGTGCCAGCAGCTTAGATCAGGGGGGTAGCGGGAGTGGCAATGAGCAGTTCTTC.

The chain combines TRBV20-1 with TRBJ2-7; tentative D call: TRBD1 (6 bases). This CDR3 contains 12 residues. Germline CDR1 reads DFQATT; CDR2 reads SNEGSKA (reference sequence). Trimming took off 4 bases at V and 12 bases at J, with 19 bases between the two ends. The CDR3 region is CSANTDRRMGYF. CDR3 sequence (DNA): TGCAGTGCTAACACCGACAGGCGGATGGGGTACTTC.

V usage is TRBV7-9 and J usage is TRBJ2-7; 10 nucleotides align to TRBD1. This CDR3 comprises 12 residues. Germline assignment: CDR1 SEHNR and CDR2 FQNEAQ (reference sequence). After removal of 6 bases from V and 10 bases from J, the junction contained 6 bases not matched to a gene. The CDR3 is CASSADRGKQYF. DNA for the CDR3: TGTGCCAGCAGTGCGGACAGGGGGAAACAGTACTTC. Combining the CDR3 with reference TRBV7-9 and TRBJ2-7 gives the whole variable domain DTGVSQNPRHKITKRGQNVTFRCDPISEHNRLYWYRQTLGQGPEFLTYFQNEAQLEKSRLLSDRFSAERPKGSFSTLEIQRTEQGDSAMYLCASSADRGKQYFGPGTRLTVT.

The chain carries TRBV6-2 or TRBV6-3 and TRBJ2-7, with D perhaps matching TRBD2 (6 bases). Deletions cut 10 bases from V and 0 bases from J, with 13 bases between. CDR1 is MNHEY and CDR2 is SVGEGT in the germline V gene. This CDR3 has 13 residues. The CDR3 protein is CATSTSPSYEQYF. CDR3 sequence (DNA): TGTGCCACCTCGACTAGTCCCTCCTACGAGCAGTACTTC.

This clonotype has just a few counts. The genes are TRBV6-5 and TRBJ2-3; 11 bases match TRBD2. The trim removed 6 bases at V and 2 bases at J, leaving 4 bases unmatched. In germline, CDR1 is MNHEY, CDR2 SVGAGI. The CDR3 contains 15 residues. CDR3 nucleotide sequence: TGTGCCAGCAGACGACTAGCGGGGAACACAGATACGCAGTATTTT. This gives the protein CASRRLAGNTDTQYF.

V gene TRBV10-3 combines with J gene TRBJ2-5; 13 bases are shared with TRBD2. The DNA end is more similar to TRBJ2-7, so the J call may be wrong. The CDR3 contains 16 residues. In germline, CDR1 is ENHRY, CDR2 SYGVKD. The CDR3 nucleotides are TGTGCCATCAGCCCGACTAGCGGGAGGTCTACCTACGAGCAGTACTTC. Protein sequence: CAISPTSGRSTYEQYF.

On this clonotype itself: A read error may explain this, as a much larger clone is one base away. The CDR3 sequence: CSVDLRGTGGEAFF. The CDR3 DNA reads TGCAGCGTTGATTTACGAGGGACAGGGGGAGAAGCTTTCTTT. This chain joins TRBV29-1 and TRBJ1-1; 11 nucleotides line up with TRBD1. There are 14 residues in the CDR3. Losses at the gene ends were 3 bases for V and 8 bases for J; bases not matched to a gene: 8. Germline V gives CDR1 SQVTM, CDR2 ANQGSEA.

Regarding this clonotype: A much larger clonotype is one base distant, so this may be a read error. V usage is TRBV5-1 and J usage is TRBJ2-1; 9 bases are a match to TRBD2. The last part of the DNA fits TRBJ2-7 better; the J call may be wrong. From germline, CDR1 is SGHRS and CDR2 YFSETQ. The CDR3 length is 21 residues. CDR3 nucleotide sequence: TGCGCCAGCAGCTCCGATGTAGCGGGGGACCTCCAATCTCTCTCCTACAATGAGCAGTACTTC. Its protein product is CASSSDVAGDLQSLSYNEQYF.

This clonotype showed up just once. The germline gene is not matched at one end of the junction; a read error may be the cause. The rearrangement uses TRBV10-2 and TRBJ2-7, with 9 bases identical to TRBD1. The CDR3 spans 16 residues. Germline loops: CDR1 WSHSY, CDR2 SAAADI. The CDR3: CATRNGETGGYHERYF. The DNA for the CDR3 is TGCGCCACCAGGAATGGGGAGACAGGGGGATACCACGAGCGGTACTTC.

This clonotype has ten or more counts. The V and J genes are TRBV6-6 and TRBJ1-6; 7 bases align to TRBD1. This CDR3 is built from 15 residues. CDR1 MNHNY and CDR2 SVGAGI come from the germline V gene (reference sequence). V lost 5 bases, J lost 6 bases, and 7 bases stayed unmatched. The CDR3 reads CASSQQGMGNSPLHF. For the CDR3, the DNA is TGTGCCAGCAGTCAACAGGGGATGGGTAATTCACCCCTCCACTTT.

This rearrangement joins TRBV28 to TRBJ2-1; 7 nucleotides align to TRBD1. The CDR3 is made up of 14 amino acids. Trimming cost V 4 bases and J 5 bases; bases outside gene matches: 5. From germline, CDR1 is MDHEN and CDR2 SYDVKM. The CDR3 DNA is TGTGCCAGCAGTTCCTCCGACAGGGACAATGAGCAGTTCTTC. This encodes CASSSSDRDNEQFF.

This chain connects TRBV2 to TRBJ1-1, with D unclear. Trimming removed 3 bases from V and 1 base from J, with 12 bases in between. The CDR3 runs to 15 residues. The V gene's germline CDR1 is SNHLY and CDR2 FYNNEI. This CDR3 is CASSERLPSNTEAFF. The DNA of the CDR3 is TGTGCCAGCAGTGAGAGGTTACCCTCGAACACTGAAGCTTTCTTT.

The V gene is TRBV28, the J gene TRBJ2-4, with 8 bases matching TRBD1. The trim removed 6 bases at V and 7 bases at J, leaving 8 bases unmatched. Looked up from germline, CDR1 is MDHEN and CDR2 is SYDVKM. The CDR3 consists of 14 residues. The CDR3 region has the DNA TGTGCCAGCAGAGAGACAGGGGAAAAGAACATTCAGTACTTC. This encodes CASRETGEKNIQYF.

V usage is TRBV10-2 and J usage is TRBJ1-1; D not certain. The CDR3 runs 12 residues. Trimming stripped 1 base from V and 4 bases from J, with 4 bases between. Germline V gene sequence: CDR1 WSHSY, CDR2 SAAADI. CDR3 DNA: TGCGCCAGCAGTGAGTGGTTCACTGAAGCTTTCTTT. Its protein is CASSEWFTEAFF.